This TCR beta chain appears in the sequencing data of a study of Graves' ophthalmopathy and Graves' hyperthyroidism. Broader study findings: Ophthalmopathy and stable hyperthyroidism were discriminated by a 13-signature model, with over 85% sensitivity and under 84% specificity. In blood, most expanded thyroid clonotypes above 0.001 frequency were also detected.

Details on this clonotype: Its cognate antigen is unknown.

The CDR3 spans 14 residues. V lost 2 bases to trimming and J lost 10 bases; unmatched junction nucleotides: 8. Per germline, CDR1 MNHEY and CDR2 SVGAGI. Amplification of the TCR beta CDR3 regions used RNA transcripts (as template). HTBI-primed RT-PCR formed the first round, and a multiplex PCR formed the second. MiXCR, applied by TCRdb to the multiplex PCR reads, yields one record per CDR3 protein. The profile shows roughly 700,000 distinct CDR3 sequences, 35% to 50% of them singletons. The diagnosis combined clinical symptoms, thyroxine, TRAb, thyroid ultrasound and orbital computed tomography scans. The PBMCs had their origin in more than 9.5 ml of fresh peripheral blood.

The sequenced sample was peripheral blood. The rearrangement links TRBV6-5 to TRBJ1-3, with 7 bases matching TRBD1. This TCR came from an adult man with Graves' ophthalmopathy. The CDR3 DNA reads TGTGCCAGCAGTTACGCCAGGGGGTACGGTACCATATATTTT. This encodes CASSYARGYGTIYF.